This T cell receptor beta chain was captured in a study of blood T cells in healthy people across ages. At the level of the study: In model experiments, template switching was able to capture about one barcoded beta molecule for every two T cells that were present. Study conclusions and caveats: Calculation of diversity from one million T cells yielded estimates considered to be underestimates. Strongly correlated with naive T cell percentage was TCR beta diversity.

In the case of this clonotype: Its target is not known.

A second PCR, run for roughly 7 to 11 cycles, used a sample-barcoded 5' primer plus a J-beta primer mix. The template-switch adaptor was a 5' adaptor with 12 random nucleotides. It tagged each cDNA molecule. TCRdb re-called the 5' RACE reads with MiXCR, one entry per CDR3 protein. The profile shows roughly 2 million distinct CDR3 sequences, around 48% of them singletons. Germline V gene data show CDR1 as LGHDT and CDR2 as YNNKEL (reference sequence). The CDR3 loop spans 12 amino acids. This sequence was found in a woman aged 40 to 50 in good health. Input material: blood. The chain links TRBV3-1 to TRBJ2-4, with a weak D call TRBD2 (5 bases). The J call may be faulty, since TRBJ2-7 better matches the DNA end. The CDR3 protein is CASSRRSGEQYF. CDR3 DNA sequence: TGTGCCAGCAGCCGGAGGAGCGGCGAGCAGTACTTC.